This T cell receptor (beta chain) was identified during a study of blood T cell repertoires in COVID-19. About the study: Italy, Spain and the United States were the sources of the convalescent and acute COVID-19 samples. In each case, the material was cDNA or gDNA derived from T cells, B-cell-depleted T cells, or PBMCs.

This clone was observed a single time. Germline assignment: CDR1 MDHEN and CDR2 SYDVKM. The CDR3 is 11 residues long. V was cut by 2 bases and J by 7 bases, with 6 bases left in between. Under the authors' procedure: Reference gene primer amplification yielded estimated nucleated cell counts. Profiling relied on immunoSEQ multiplex PCR, and the TCRdb table lists in-frame clones only, not all of them. That table supplies the V and J calls and clone size; D and trimming were determined from the DNA. The sample includes 70,000 or so clones, around nine tenths of them seen just once. Sequenced sample: peripheral blood. This rearrangement joins TRBV28 to TRBJ2-7; D unresolved. The receptor's source is a human donor in a cohort sampled during active COVID-19. CDR3 coding DNA: TGTGCCAGCAGTTTAGTGAGGGAGCAGTACTTC. It is translated as CASSLVREQYF. The full variable domain, in which reference TRBV28 and TRBJ2-7 provide the parts outside the CDR3, is DVKVTQSSRYLVKRTGEKVFLECVQDMDHENMFWYRQDPGLGLRLIYFSYDVKMKEKGDIPEGYSVSREKKERFSLILESASTNQTSMYLCASSLVREQYFGPGTRLTVT.